This entry concerns a single TCR beta chain. Deletions cut 3 bases from V and 9 bases from J, with 15 bases between. The CDR3 runs to 14 residues. Germline V gene lookup returns CDR1 LNHDA and CDR2 SQIVND (reference sequence). The sample originates from a study of blood T cell repertoires in COVID-19. Repertoires were generated with immunoSEQ multiplex PCR, while TCRdb's copy carries only in-frame clones and drops some. The sample includes hundreds of thousands of clones, roughly 86% seen only once; the top ten take 1.3%. This chain joins TRBV19 and TRBJ2-1, with D unresolved. The sequence was obtained from a man between 65 and 85 years old with acute or convalescent COVID-19. The sample consisted of peripheral blood. The CDR3 loop reads CASSIVAPPSEQFF. CDR3 nucleotide sequence: TGTGCCAGTAGTATCGTGGCTCCCCCTAGTGAGCAGTTCTTC.